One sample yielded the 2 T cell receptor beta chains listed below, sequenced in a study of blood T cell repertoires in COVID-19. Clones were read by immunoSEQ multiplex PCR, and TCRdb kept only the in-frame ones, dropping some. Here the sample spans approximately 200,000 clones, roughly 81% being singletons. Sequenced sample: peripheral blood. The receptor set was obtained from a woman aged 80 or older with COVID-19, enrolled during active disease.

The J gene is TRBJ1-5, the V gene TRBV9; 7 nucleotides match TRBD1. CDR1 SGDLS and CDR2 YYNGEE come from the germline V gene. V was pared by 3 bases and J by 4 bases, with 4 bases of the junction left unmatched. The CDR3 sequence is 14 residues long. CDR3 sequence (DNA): TGTGCCAGCAGCGCCCACAGGGGAAATCAGCCCCAGCATTTT. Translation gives CASSAHRGNQPQHF.

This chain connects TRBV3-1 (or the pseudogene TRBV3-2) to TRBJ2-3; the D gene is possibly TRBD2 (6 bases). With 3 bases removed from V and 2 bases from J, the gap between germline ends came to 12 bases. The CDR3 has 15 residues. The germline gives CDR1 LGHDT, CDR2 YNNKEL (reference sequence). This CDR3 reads CASSQGTSITDTQYF. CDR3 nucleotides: TGTGCCAGCAGCCAGGGGACTTCGATCACAGATACGCAGTATTTT.